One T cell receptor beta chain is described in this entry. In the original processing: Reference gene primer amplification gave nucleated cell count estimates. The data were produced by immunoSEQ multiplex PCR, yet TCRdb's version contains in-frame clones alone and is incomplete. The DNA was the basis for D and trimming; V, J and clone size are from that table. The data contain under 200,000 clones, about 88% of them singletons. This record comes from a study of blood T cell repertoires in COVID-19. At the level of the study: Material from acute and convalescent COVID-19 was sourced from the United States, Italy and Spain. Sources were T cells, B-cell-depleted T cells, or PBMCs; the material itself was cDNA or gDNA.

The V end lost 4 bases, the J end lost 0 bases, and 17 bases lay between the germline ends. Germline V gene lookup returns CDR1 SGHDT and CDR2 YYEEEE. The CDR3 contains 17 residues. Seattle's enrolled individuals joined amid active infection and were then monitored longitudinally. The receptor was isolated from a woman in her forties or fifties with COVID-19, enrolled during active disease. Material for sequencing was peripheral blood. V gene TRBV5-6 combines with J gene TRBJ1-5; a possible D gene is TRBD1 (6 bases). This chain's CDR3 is CASSRRLDRNSNQPQHF. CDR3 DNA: TGTGCCAGCAGCCGGAGATTAGACAGGAATAGCAATCAGCCCCAGCATTTT.